The clone carrying this T cell receptor (beta chain) occurred a few times. Patients from Seattle were sampled longitudinally, starting during active infection. The record originates from a study of blood T cell repertoires in COVID-19. Study-wide background: Samples representing acute and convalescent COVID-19 were sourced from the United States, Italy and Spain. The analysed material was cDNA or gDNA that came from T cells, B-cell-depleted T cells, or PBMCs.

Trimming shortened V by 7 bases and J by 2 bases, and 24 bases separated the two germline ends. CDR1 and CDR2 from the germline V gene are SGHAT and FQNNGV. The CDR3 has 17 amino acids. Per the authors' pipeline: Amplifying reference gene primers gave estimates of nucleated cell counts. Repertoires were generated with immunoSEQ multiplex PCR, while TCRdb's copy carries only in-frame clones and drops some. V and J calls and clone size come straight from that table; D and trimming were deduced from the DNA. The sample lists about 260,000 clones, 80% to 90% occurring once. This TCR came from a woman in her 70s with COVID-19, enrolled during active disease. V gene TRBV11-2 combines with J gene TRBJ2-7; no clear D gene. Sequenced: peripheral blood. The CDR3 loop reads CASTVHARFYPAYEQYF. CDR3 nucleotide sequence: TGTGCCAGCACCGTCCACGCTAGGTTCTACCCAGCCTACGAGCAGTACTTC.